Listed below are T cell receptor beta chains from one sample, sequenced in a study of CD8 T cells in ankylosing spondylitis. TCRdb used MiXCR to reprocess the 5' RACE reads, holding one entry per CDR3 protein. The table includes approximately 540,000 distinct CDR3 sequences, roughly 13% detected once. The sample comprised blood, either unsorted or a sorted T cell fraction (not recorded which). The receptors were gathered from a male donor with ankylosing spondylitis. Both conserved end residues are part of each CDR3. The order of the fields is CDR3 DNA, CDR3 protein, J gene, clone size, D gene, V gene. The D gene is left open where the match is weak. The size entry is marked missing in some rows and otherwise reads once, few, many or a size class.

DNA: TGTGCCAGCAGCTCGGGACTTCGGCGGGATACGCAGTATTTT
CDR3: CASSSGLRRDTQYF
J: TRBJ2-3
size: few
D: .
V: TRBV7-6

DNA: TGCAGTGCTAGAGATCGGGGGACCTCTTCTCGGAACACCATATATTTT
CDR3: CSARDRGTSSRNTIYF
J: TRBJ1-3
size: few
D: .
V: TRBV20-1

DNA: TGTGCCAGCAGCCCGACGGCAGGGTACAATGAGCAGTTCTTC
CDR3: CASSPTAGYNEQFF
J: TRBJ2-1
size: .
D: .
V: TRBV5-5

DNA: TGTGCCACCAGTGATTCCCGAAGTAGCGGGACCTACAATGAGCAGTTCTTC
CDR3: CATSDSRSSGTYNEQFF
J: TRBJ2-1
size: .
D: TRBD2
V: TRBV24-1

DNA: TGTACCAGCTCACCAGGACAGGGCTTATACAATGAGCAGTTCTTC
CDR3: CTSSPGQGLYNEQFF
J: TRBJ2-1
size: .
D: TRBD1
V: TRBV18

DNA: TGTGCCAGCAGGCAGGGGGAGCAGCCCCAGCATTTT
CDR3: CASRQGEQPQHF
J: TRBJ1-5
size: few
D: TRBD1
V: TRBV6-1

DNA: TGCAGCGTTGTGGTCCTGGACTCCCGTCCCACGAATACGCAGTATTTT
CDR3: CSVVVLDSRPTNTQYF
J: TRBJ2-3
size: few
D: .
V: TRBV29-1

DNA: TGCAGTGCTAGTACCCGGACTAGCGCGTATTACAATGAGCAGTTCTTC
CDR3: CSASTRTSAYYNEQFF
J: TRBJ2-1
size: .
D: TRBD2
V: TRBV20-1

DNA: TGTGCCAGCAGCCAAGAACGGGGGGCGCGTGGGGCCAACGTCCTGACTTTC
CDR3: CASSQERGARGANVLTF
J: TRBJ2-6
size: few
D: .
V: TRBV3-1

DNA: TGTGCCAGCAGATCCAGGGACAGCTCCTACGAGCAGTACTTC
CDR3: CASRSRDSSYEQYF
J: TRBJ2-7
size: .
D: TRBD1
V: TRBV6-1

DNA: TGCAGTGCTAGAGGGCAGGGGTATGGCTACACCTTC
CDR3: CSARGQGYGYTF
J: TRBJ1-2
size: few
D: .
V: TRBV20-1

DNA: TGTGCCAGCAGCTTCGCTGCAGAACGAGCTTTCTTT
CDR3: CASSFAAERAFF
J: TRBJ1-1
size: many
D: .
V: TRBV7-9

DNA: TGCAGTGCTAGAGATCCCCAGGGCTCTGGAAACACCATATATTTT
CDR3: CSARDPQGSGNTIYF
J: TRBJ1-3
size: many
D: .
V: TRBV20-1

DNA: TGTGCCTGGAGTGTAAGGCCAGCGGGGGCATACAATGAGCAGTTCTTC
CDR3: CAWSVRPAGAYNEQFF
J: TRBJ2-1
size: few
D: TRBD2
V: TRBV30

DNA: TGTGCCAGCAGCCCAGGGTCTCCCTCAGATGAGCAGTTCTTC
CDR3: CASSPGSPSDEQFF
J: TRBJ2-1
size: .
D: .
V: TRBV11-3

DNA: TGTGCCACCAGCCTAAGGGGGAATAGCAATCAGCCCCAGCATTTT
CDR3: CATSLRGNSNQPQHF
J: TRBJ1-5
size: many
D: .
V: TRBV15

DNA: TGCAGTGCTCACCAGATTACCACCGGGGAGCTGTTTTTT
CDR3: CSAHQITTGELFF
J: TRBJ2-2
size: few
D: .
V: TRBV20-1

DNA: TGTGCCAGCAGCTTAGAGCGCGGGGGGGTGGAGCAGTACTTC
CDR3: CASSLERGGVEQYF
J: TRBJ2-7
size: .
D: TRBD2
V: TRBV7-2

DNA: TGCGGAACCTCGACTAGCGGGAGTTCCGGGGAGCTGTTTTTT
CDR3: CGTSTSGSSGELFF
J: TRBJ2-2
size: few
D: TRBD2
V: TRBV20-1

DNA: TGTGCCAGCAGGGGGGCGGGGGCCGACAATCAGCCCCAGCATTTT
CDR3: CASRGAGADNQPQHF
J: TRBJ1-5
size: few
D: .
V: TRBV2

DNA: TGCAGCGTTTCTAGACAGGGTTATGAAGCTTTCTTT
CDR3: CSVSRQGYEAFF
J: TRBJ1-1
size: .
D: TRBD1
V: TRBV29-1

DNA: TGTGCCATCAGTGAGTCGGGTAGCGGGACGAACACCGGGGAGCTGTTTTTT
CDR3: CAISESGSGTNTGELFF
J: TRBJ2-2
size: few
D: TRBD2
V: TRBV10-3

DNA: TGTGCCAGCAGCCAAGACGGACAGGATAGTCACAGAGGACGCTCTGGGGCCAACGTCCTGACTTTC
CDR3: CASSQDGQDSHRGRSGANVLTF
J: TRBJ2-6
size: few
D: TRBD1
V: TRBV4-2

DNA: TGCAGTGCTACCACAGGGATTTCGGGCGAGCAGTACTTC
CDR3: CSATTGISGEQYF
J: TRBJ2-7
size: .
D: .
V: TRBV20-1

DNA: TGCAGTGCCGGGGAGTACCAAGAGACCCAGTACTTC
CDR3: CSAGEYQETQYF
J: TRBJ2-5
size: few
D: .
V: TRBV20-1

DNA: TGTGCCAGCTCACCGTATACTCCCCGGGACATTGGAGAAAAACTGTTTTTT
CDR3: CASSPYTPRDIGEKLFF
J: TRBJ1-4
size: .
D: .
V: TRBV18

DNA: TGTGCCAGCAGCCCCAGGGACAGGGGGAGGCACATTCAGTACTTC
CDR3: CASSPRDRGRHIQYF
J: TRBJ2-4
size: .
D: TRBD1
V: TRBV11-3

DNA: TGTGCCAGCAGCTTACTCAGCCCGGGCGGGGGCGGGGAGCTGTTTTTT
CDR3: CASSLLSPGGGGELFF
J: TRBJ2-2
size: .
D: TRBD2
V: TRBV7-2